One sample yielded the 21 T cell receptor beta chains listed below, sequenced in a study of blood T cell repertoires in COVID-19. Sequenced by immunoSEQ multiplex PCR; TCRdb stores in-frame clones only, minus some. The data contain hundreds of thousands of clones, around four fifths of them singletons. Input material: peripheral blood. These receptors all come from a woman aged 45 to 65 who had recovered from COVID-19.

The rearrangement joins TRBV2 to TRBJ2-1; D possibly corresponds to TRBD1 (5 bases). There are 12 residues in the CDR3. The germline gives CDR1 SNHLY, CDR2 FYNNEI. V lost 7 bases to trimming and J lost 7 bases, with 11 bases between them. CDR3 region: CASNIDSNEQFF. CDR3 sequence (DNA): TGTGCCAGCAACATAGACAGTAATGAGCAGTTCTTC.

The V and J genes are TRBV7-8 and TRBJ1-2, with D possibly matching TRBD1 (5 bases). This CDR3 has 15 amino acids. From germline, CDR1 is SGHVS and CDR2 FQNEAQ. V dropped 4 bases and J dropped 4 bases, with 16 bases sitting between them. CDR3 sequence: CASSSTPTVFYGYTF. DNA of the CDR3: TGTGCCAGCAGCTCGACGCCGACAGTCTTCTATGGCTACACCTTC.

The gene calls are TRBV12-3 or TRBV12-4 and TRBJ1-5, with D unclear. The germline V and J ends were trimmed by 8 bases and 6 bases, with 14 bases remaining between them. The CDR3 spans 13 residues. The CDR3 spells CASSGGSGQPQHF. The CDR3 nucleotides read TGTGCCAGCTCAGGTGGTAGTGGTCAGCCCCAGCATTTT.

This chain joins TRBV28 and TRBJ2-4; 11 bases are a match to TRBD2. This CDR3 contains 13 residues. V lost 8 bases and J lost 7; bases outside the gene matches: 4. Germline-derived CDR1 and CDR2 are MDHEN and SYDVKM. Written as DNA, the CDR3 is TGTGCCAGCGACACTAGCGGGAGCAACATTCAGTACTTC. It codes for CASDTSGSNIQYF.

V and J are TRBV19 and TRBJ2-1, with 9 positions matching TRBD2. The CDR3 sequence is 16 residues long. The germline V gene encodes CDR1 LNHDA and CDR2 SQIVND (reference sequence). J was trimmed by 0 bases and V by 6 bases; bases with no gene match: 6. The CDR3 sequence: CASSTSGRPSYNEQFF. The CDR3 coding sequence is TGTGCCAGTAGCACCAGCGGGAGGCCCTCCTACAATGAGCAGTTCTTC.

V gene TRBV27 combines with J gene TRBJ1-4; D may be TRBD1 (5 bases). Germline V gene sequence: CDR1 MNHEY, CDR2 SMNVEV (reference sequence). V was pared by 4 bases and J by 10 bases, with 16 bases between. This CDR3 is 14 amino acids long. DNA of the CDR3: TGTGCCAGCAGTTCCCCGGCGGTGGGGCCAAAACTGTTTTTT. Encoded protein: CASSSPAVGPKLFF. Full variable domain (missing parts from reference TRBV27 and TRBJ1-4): EAQVTQNPRYLITVTGKKLTVTCSQNMNHEYMSWYRQDPGLGLRQIYYSMNVEVTDKGDVPEGYKVSRKEKRNFPLILESPSPNQTSLYFCASSSPAVGPKLFFGSGTQLSVL.

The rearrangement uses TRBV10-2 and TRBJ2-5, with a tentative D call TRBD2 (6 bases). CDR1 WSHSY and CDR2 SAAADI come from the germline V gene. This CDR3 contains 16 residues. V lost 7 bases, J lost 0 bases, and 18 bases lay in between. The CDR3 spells CASIPFRGGDQETQYF. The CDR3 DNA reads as TGCGCCAGCATTCCCTTCCGGGGCGGGGACCAAGAGACCCAGTACTTC.

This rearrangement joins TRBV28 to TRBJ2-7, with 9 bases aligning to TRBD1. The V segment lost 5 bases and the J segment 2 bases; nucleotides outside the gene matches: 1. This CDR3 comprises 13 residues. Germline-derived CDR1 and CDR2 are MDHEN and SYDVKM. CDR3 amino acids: CASSRQGAYEQYF. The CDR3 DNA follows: TGTGCCAGCAGTCGACAGGGGGCCTACGAGCAGTACTTC.

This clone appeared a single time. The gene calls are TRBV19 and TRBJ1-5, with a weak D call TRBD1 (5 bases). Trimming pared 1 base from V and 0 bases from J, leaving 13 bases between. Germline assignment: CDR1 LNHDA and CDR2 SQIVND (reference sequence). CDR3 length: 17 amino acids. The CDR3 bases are TGTGCCAGTAGTATAGTGGCGGGGGTAAGTAGCAATCAGCCCCAGCATTTT. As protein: CASSIVAGVSSNQPQHF.

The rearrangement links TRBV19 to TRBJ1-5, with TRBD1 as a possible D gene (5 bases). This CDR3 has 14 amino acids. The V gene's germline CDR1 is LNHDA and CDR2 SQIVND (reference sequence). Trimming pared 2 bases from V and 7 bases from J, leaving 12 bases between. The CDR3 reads CASSIKGAFQPQHF. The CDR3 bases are TGTGCCAGTAGTATAAAAGGGGCTTTCCAGCCCCAGCATTTT.

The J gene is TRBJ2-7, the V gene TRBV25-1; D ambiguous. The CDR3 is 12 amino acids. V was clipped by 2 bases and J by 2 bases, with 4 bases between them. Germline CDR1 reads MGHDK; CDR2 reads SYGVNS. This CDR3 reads CASSEQTYEQYF. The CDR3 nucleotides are TGTGCCAGCAGTGAACAAACCTACGAGCAGTACTTC.

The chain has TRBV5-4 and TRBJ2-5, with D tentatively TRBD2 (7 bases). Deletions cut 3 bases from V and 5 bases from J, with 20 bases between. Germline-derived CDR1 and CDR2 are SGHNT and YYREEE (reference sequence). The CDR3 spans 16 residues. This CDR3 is CASSYGGGRIRETQYF. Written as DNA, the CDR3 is TGTGCCAGCAGCTATGGGGGGGGGCGTATCAGGGAGACCCAGTACTTC. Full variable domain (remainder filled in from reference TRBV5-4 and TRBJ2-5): ETGVTQSPTHLIKTRGQQVTLRCSSQSGHNTVSWYQQALGQGPQFIFQYYREEENGRGNFPPRFSGLQFPNYSSELNVNALELDDSALYLCASSYGGGRIRETQYFGPGTRLLVL.

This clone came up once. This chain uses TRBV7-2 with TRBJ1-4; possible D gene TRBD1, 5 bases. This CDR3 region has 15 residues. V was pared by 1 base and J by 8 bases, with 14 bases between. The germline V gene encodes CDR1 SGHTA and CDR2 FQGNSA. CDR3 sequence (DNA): TGTGCCAGCAGCTTAGGGGTGGGCAGGGCAGAAAAACTGTTTTTT. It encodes CASSLGVGRAEKLFF.

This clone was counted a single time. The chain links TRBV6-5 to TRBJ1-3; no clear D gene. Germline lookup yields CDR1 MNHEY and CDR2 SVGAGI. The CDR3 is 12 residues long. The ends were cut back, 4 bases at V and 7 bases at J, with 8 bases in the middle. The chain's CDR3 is CASSSALNTIYF. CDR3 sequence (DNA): TGTGCCAGCAGTTCCGCACTTAACACCATATATTTT.

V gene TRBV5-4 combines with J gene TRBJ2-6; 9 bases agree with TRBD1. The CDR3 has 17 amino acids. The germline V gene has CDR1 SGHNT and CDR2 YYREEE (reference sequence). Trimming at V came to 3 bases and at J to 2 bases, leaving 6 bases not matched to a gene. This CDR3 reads CASSSGQGRAGANVLTF. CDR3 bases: TGTGCCAGCAGCTCTGGACAGGGGCGAGCTGGGGCCAACGTCCTGACTTTC. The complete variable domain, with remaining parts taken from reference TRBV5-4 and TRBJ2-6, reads ETGVTQSPTHLIKTRGQQVTLRCSSQSGHNTVSWYQQALGQGPQFIFQYYREEENGRGNFPPRFSGLQFPNYSSELNVNALELDDSALYLCASSSGQGRAGANVLTFGAGSRLTVL.

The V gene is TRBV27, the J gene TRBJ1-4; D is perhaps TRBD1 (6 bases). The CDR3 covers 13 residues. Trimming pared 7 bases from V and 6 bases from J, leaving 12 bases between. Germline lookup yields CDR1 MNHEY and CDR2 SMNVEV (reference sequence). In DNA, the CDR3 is TGTGCCAGCATCATCAGGGGCGATGAAAAACTGTTTTTT. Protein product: CASIIRGDEKLFF.

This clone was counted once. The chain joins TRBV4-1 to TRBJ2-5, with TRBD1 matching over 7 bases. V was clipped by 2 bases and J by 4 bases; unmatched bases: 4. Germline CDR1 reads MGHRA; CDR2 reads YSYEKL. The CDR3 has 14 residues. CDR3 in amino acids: CASSQSTGLETQYF. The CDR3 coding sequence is TGCGCCAGCAGCCAATCGACAGGGTTAGAGACCCAGTACTTC.

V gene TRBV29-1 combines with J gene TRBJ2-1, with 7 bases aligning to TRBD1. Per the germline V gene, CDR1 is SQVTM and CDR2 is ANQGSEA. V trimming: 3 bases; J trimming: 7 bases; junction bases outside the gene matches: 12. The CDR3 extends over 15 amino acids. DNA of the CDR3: TGCAGCGTTGAGGGCTGGACAGGACCGCTGAATGAGCAGTTCTTC. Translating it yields CSVEGWTGPLNEQFF.

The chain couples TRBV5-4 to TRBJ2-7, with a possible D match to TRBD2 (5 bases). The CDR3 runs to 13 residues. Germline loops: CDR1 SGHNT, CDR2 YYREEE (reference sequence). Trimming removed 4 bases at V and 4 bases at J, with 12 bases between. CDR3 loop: CASSAGMVYEQYF. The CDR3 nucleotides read TGTGCCAGCAGCGCCGGGATGGTATACGAGCAGTACTTC.

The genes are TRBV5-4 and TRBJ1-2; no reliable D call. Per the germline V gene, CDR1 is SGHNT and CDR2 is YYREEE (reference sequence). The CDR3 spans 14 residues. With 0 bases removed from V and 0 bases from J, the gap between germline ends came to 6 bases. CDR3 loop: CASSLAAANYGYTF. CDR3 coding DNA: TGTGCCAGCAGCTTGGCGGCGGCTAACTATGGCTACACCTTC.

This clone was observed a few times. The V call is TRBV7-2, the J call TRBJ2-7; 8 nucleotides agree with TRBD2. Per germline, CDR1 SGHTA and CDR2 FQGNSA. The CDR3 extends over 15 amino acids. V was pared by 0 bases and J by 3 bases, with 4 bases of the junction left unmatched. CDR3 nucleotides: TGTGCCAGCAGCTTAGCGAGCGGGGGTATCTACGAGCAGTACTTC. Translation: CASSLASGGIYEQYF.